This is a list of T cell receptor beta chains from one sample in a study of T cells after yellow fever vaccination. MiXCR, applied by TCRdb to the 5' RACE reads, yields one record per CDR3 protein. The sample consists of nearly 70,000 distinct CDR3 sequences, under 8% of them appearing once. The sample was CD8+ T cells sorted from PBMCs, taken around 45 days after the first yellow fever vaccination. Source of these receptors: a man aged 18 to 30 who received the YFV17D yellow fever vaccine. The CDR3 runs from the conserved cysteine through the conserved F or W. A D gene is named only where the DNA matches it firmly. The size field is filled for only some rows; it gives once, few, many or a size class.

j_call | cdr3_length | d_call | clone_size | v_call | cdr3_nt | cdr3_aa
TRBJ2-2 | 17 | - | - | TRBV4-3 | TGCGCCAGCAGCCAAGGACCAGGAGCCGCGAACACCGGGGAGCTGTTTTTT | CASSQGPGAANTGELFF
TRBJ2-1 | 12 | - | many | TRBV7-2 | TGTGCCAGCAGCTTAACTGGGCAGGGTAAGTTCTTC | CASSLTGQGKFF
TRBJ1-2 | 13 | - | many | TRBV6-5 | TGTGCCAGCAGGCCACAGGAAACCTATGGCTACACCTTC | CASRPQETYGYTF
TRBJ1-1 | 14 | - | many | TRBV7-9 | TGTGCCAGCAGCTATGGTTCGGGGAACACTGAAGCTTTCTTT | CASSYGSGNTEAFF
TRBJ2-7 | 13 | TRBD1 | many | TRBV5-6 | TGTGCCAGCAGAACAACAGGGGCCTACGAGCAGTACTTC | CASRTTGAYEQYF
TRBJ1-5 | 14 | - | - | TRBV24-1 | TGTGCCACCGCTGAGACAGGTAAGTCTCAGCCCCAGCATTTT | CATAETGKSQPQHF
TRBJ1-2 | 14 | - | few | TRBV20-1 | TGCAGTGCCCAGACAGCCACCGCTAACTATGGCTACACCTTC | CSAQTATANYGYTF
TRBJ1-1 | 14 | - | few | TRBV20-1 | TGCAGTGCTAGAAGCCTACAGGAGAACACTGAAGCTTTCTTT | CSARSLQENTEAFF
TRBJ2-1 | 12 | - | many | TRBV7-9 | TGTGCCAGCAGCGCTAGGGGGAATGAGCAGTTCTTC | CASSARGNEQFF
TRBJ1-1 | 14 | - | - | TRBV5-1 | TGCGCCAGCAGCTTGTGGGGCCTGAACACTGAAGCTTTCTTT | CASSLWGLNTEAFF
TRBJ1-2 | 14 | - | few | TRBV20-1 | TGCAGTGCTAGAGACGTCGGGGTGAACTATGGCTACACCTTC | CSARDVGVNYGYTF
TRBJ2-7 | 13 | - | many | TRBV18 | TGTGCCAGCCGCACAACACTACCCTACGAGCAGTACTTC | CASRTTLPYEQYF
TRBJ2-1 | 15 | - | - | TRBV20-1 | TGCAGTGCTAGGGACAATACCGGAATAGGCAATGAGCAGTTCTTC | CSARDNTGIGNEQFF
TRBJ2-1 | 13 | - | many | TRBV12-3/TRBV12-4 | TGTGCCAGCAGTTCCGGCACCTACAATGAGCAGTTCTTC | CASSSGTYNEQFF
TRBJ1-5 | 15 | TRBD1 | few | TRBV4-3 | TGCGCCAGCAGCCAAGGGACAGGGGTTGGTCAGCCCCAGCATTTT | CASSQGTGVGQPQHF